This record concerns one T cell receptor (beta chain) sequence. Its antigen is unknown. In germline, CDR1 is LNHDA, CDR2 SQIVND (reference sequence). V dropped 6 bases and J dropped 5; count of bases not matched to a gene: 10. This CDR3 has 14 amino acids. This record belongs to a study of cytomegalovirus exposure and HLA in healthy donors. Broader study findings: Reportedly, cytomegalovirus status was diagnosed with high sensitivity and specificity.

The PCR used 60 Vbeta and 13 Jbeta primers. Here immunoSEQ multiplex PCR was the method, and the copy in TCRdb shows in-frame clones only, minus some. This sample has under 200,000 clones, with about 68% found just once. The sample was PBMCs. V usage is TRBV19 and J usage is TRBJ2-7; 7 bases fit TRBD1. This receptor was taken from a female donor in good health and CMV-seronegative. The CDR3 DNA follows: TGTGCCAGTAGCCTAAGGGACAGCTCAAACGAGCAGTACTTC. Residues: CASSLRDSSNEQYF.